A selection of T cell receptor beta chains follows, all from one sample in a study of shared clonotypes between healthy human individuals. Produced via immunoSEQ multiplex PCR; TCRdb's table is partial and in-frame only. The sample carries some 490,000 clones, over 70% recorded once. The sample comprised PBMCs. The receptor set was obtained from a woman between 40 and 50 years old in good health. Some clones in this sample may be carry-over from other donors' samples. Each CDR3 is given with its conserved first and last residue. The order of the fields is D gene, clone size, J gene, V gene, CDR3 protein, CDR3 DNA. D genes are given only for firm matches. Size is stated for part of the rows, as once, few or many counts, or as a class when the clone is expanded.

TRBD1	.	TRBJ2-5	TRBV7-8	CASSNRTGGTQYF	TGTGCCAGCAGCAACAGGACAGGGGGGACCCAGTACTTC
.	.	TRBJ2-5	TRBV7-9	CASSPTPPGDVQETQYF	TGTGCCAGCAGCCCCACCCCCCCCGGGGACGTACAAGAGACCCAGTACTTC
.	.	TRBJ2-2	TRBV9	CASSVGGANTGELFF	TGTGCCAGCAGCGTAGGGGGGGCGAACACCGGGGAGCTGTTTTTT
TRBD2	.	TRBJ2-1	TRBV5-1	CASSFSGSGGNEQFF	TGCGCCAGCAGCTTTAGCGGGAGCGGGGGCAATGAGCAGTTCTTC
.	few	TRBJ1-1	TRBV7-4	CASSLEMVRENTEAFF	TGTGCCAGCAGCTTAGAGATGGTGCGGGAGAACACTGAAGCTTTCTTT
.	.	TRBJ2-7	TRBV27	CASGTTTKGVNYEQYF	TGTGCCAGCGGCACCACTACGAAAGGGGTCAACTACGAGCAGTACTTC
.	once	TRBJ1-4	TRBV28	CASNPRKVGSEKLFF	TGTGCCAGCAACCCCCGGAAGGTCGGGAGCGAAAAACTGTTTTTT
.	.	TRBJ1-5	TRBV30	CAWSGDRNQPQHF	TGTGCCTGGAGTGGGGACCGCAATCAGCCCCAGCATTTT
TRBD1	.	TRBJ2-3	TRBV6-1	CASSWDRLTDTQYF	TGTGCCAGCAGTTGGGACAGACTCACAGATACGCAGTATTTT
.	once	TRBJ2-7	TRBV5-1	CASSLIGGEDEQYF	TGCGCCAGCAGCTTGATTGGAGGGGAAGACGAGCAGTACTTC
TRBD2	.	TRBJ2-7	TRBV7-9	CASSLLAGHEQYF	TGTGCCAGCAGCTTACTAGCGGGCCACGAGCAGTACTTC
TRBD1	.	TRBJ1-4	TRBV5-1	CASRGQGTGGEKLFF	TGCGCCAGCAGGGGACAGGGAACGGGCGGTGAAAAACTGTTTTTT
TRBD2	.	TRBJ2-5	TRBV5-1	CASSPGLAGGTVETQYF	TGCGCCAGCAGTCCGGGACTAGCGGGAGGAACGGTAGAGACCCAGTACTTC
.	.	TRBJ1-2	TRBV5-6	CASSLEAGYGHTF	TGTGCCAGCAGCTTGGAGGCAGGCTATGGCCACACCTTC
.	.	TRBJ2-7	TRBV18	CASSPLGRGADEQYF	TGTGCCAGCTCACCACTTGGCAGGGGGGCCGACGAGCAGTACTTC
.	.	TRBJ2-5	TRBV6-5	CASSYWGQETQYF	TGTGCCAGCAGTTATTGGGGGCAGGAGACCCAGTACTTC
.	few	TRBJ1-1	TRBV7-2	CASSLAGGSTEAFF	TGTGCCAGCAGCTTAGCCGGGGGCAGCACTGAAGCTTTCTTT
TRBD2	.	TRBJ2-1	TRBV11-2	CASSFNPGGRDNEQFF	TGTGCCAGCAGCTTCAACCCGGGAGGAAGGGACAATGAGCAGTTCTTC
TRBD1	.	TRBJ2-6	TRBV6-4	CASSDSTGGDGANVLTF	TGTGCCAGCAGTGACTCTACAGGGGGTGATGGGGCCAACGTCCTGACTTTC